Given below is one T cell receptor (beta chain) in context. The data were produced by immunoSEQ multiplex PCR, yet TCRdb's version contains in-frame clones alone and is incomplete. The sample has about 380,000 clones; approximately 97% are singletons. The data belong to a study of shared clonotypes between healthy human individuals. Study-level information: Contributing individuals were two females and a few males aged 18 to 49. A donor's plate count was three for CD4 naive and three for CD4 memory; CD8 naive had two and CD8 memory one.

The CDR3 is 19 amino acids. Germline lookup yields CDR1 MDHEN and CDR2 SYDVKM. V lost 3 bases and J 1 base, leaving 22 bases between the germline ends. Source material: memory CD8+ T cells sorted from blood. Indicated subset: CD45RO+ cells pooled with CCR7-negative TemRA cells. This rearrangement joins TRBV28 to TRBJ2-4; tentatively, D is TRBD1 (5 bases). This TCR was sampled from a man aged 30 to 45 in good health. The CDR3: CASSFPRAGLRLAKNIQYF. In DNA, the CDR3 is TGTGCCAGCAGTTTTCCCCGGGCAGGGCTTCGCCTCGCCAAAAACATTCAGTACTTC.